This passage covers 19 T cell receptor beta chains from one sample sequenced in a study of blood T cell repertoires in COVID-19. Libraries were prepared by immunoSEQ multiplex PCR; TCRdb keeps only in-frame clonotypes and omits some of them. The repertoire holds tens of thousands of clones, with 70% to 90% as singletons. Sequenced input: peripheral blood. Receptor source: a man in his sixties with COVID-19, enrolled during active disease.

The J gene is TRBJ2-7, the V gene TRBV6-2 or TRBV6-3; no clear D gene. The germline CDR1 and CDR2 sequences are MNHEY and SVGEGT. Trimming cost V 2 bases and J 12 bases, with 14 bases left between them. The CDR3 loop spans 12 amino acids. The CDR3 protein is CASSYDGWALYF. In nucleotides, the CDR3 is TGTGCCAGCAGTTACGATGGATGGGCTTTGTACTTC.

V usage is TRBV10-3 and J usage is TRBJ2-3; 7 bases are shared with TRBD2. After removal of 6 bases from V and 5 bases from J, the junction contained 11 bases not matched to a gene. Per the germline V gene, CDR1 is ENHRY and CDR2 is SYGVKD. This CDR3 is built from 15 residues. Here the CDR3 reads CAISSAAGEVDTQYF. The CDR3 nucleotides are TGTGCCATCAGCTCGGCGGCGGGAGAGGTAGATACGCAGTATTTT.

The chain is built from TRBV6-5 and TRBJ2-7, with 11 bases matching TRBD2. The CDR3 runs 14 residues. Germline V gene data show CDR1 as MNHEY and CDR2 as SVGAGI. The junction had 8 bases not matched to a gene; V was cut back by 8 bases and J by 5 bases. This CDR3 reads CASVLAGVDNEQYF. The CDR3 DNA reads as TGTGCCAGCGTACTAGCGGGAGTCGACAACGAGCAGTACTTC.

The chain combines TRBV6-2 or TRBV6-3 with TRBJ1-2, with D hard to call. The CDR3 totals 15 residues. Per germline, CDR1 MNHEY and CDR2 SVGEGT. Between the trimmed V and J ends, which lost 6 bases and 2 bases, there was a span of 16 bases. The DNA for the CDR3 is TGTGCCAGCAGCTTTTCCCCAGGACTGAACTATGGCTACACCTTC. Its protein product is CASSFSPGLNYGYTF.

The chain has TRBV27 and TRBJ1-1; a weak D match, TRBD1 (5 bases). Trimming shortened V by 5 bases and J by 5 bases, and 15 bases separated the two germline ends. The CDR3 loop spans 14 amino acids. Per germline, CDR1 MNHEY and CDR2 SMNVEV (reference sequence). CDR3 sequence: CASSLTGPRTEAFF. The CDR3 coding sequence is TGTGCCAGCAGTCTTACAGGCCCAAGGACTGAAGCTTTCTTT.

This chain uses TRBV12-5 with TRBJ2-1; D gene ambiguous. The CDR3 has 12 amino acids. The V and J ends lost 6 bases and 7 bases respectively, with 10 bases between them. CDR1 and CDR2 from the germline V gene are LGHNT and FRNRAP. This chain's CDR3 is CASGPALNEQFF. CDR3 DNA sequence: TGTGCTAGTGGCCCAGCGTTGAATGAGCAGTTCTTC.

CDR3 bases: TGTGCCAGCAGTGTGACCGGGAGCACAGATACGCAGTATTTT. It codes for CASSVTGSTDTQYF. This chain connects TRBV25-1 to TRBJ2-3; no clear D. Germline V CDR1 and CDR2: MGHDK, SYGVNS. Trimming pared 4 bases from V and 0 bases from J, leaving 8 bases between. The CDR3 loop spans 14 amino acids.

This chain links TRBV10-3 with TRBJ2-3; 16 nucleotides match TRBD2. CDR1 and CDR2 from the germline V gene are ENHRY and SYGVKD. The CDR3 covers 19 residues. V trimming: 1 base; J trimming: 1 base; junction bases outside the gene matches: 5. In nucleotides, the CDR3 is TGTGCCATCAGTGAGTGGGGACTAGCGGGAGGGCCTGGCACAGATACGCAGTATTTT. Its protein product is CAISEWGLAGGPGTDTQYF.

The chain employs TRBV6-2 or TRBV6-3 and TRBJ2-1, with 13 bases fitting TRBD2. The CDR3 is 20 amino acids. The ends lost 6 bases at V and 4 bases at J; junction bases unmatched: 18. Looked up from germline, CDR1 is MNHEY and CDR2 is SVGEGT. This chain's CDR3 is CASSRPTSGGFSRLYNEQFF. DNA for the CDR3: TGTGCCAGCAGCCGACCGACTAGCGGGGGGTTCAGCCGACTTTACAATGAGCAGTTCTTC.

The chain's CDR3 is CASSLEGGTYNSPLHF. CDR3 bases: TGCGCCAGCAGCTTGGAAGGGGGAACCTATAATTCACCCCTCCACTTT. The rearrangement uses TRBV5-1 and TRBJ1-6; perhaps TRBD1 as D (6 bases). V lost 0 bases to trimming and J lost 2 bases, with 9 bases between them. Germline V gives CDR1 SGHRS, CDR2 YFSETQ. This CDR3 spans 16 amino acids.

In its sample, this clone was seen a few times. The rearrangement uses TRBV6-1 and TRBJ2-1; 9 bases agree with TRBD1. Germline V gene lookup returns CDR1 MNHNS and CDR2 SASEGT. This CDR3 is built from 18 residues. Trimming at V came to 1 base and at J to 7 bases, leaving 14 bases not matched to a gene. The CDR3 DNA reads TGTGCCAGCAGTGAAGGGGACTACAGGGGGCATTCTTGGAATGAGCAGTTCTTC. Protein: CASSEGDYRGHSWNEQFF.

This clone was picked up a small number of times. The gene calls are TRBV2 and TRBJ1-2; D is perhaps TRBD1 (6 bases). The germline V gene encodes CDR1 SNHLY and CDR2 FYNNEI. V was shortened by 4 bases and J by 10 bases, with 16 bases between the two germline ends. The CDR3 loop spans 13 amino acids. The CDR3 loop reads CASSGQQGGVYTF. The CDR3 bases are TGTGCCAGCAGTGGTCAACAGGGAGGGGTCTACACCTTC.

V gene TRBV12-5 combines with J gene TRBJ1-6; 10 nucleotides match TRBD1. The length of the CDR3 is 15 residues. Per germline, CDR1 LGHNT and CDR2 FRNRAP. Trimming took 1 base from V and 6 from J; bases not matched to a gene: 0. Here the CDR3 DNA reads TGTGCTAGTGGTTTGGGGGACAGGGGTAATTCACCCCTCCACTTT. Residues: CASGLGDRGNSPLHF. Filled out from reference TRBV12-5 and TRBJ1-6, the complete variable domain reads DARVTQTPRHKVTEMGQEVTMRCQPILGHNTVFWYRQTMMQGLELLAYFRNRAPLDDSGMPKDRFSAEMPDATLATLKIQPSEPRDSAVYFCASGLGDRGNSPLHFGNGTRLTVT.

The rearrangement links TRBV6-5 to TRBJ2-1; 8 positions match TRBD2. The CDR3 has 14 amino acids. V lost 2 bases, J lost 8 bases, and 5 bases stayed unmatched. Looked up from germline, CDR1 is MNHEY and CDR2 is SVGAGI. In DNA form, the CDR3 reads TGTGCCAGCAGTTACCGACTAGCGACGCATGAGCAGTTCTTC. Encoded protein: CASSYRLATHEQFF.

The chain employs TRBV10-2 and TRBJ2-7; 10 positions agree with TRBD2. V was pared by 6 bases and J by 2 bases, with 4 bases of the junction left unmatched. This CDR3 spans 14 amino acids. Germline loops: CDR1 WSHSY, CDR2 SAAADI. CDR3 sequence (DNA): TGCGCCAGCAGACTAGCGGGACTTACCTACGAGCAGTACTTC. The encoded protein is CASRLAGLTYEQYF.

In nucleotides, the CDR3 is TGTGCCAGCAGCTTCGACAGGGGAGCCAAAAACATTCAGTACTTC. Translated, it gives CASSFDRGAKNIQYF. This chain uses TRBV5-5 with TRBJ2-4; TRBD1 matches at 8 bases. Germline V CDR1 and CDR2: SGHKS, YYEKEE (reference sequence). V lost 2 bases to trimming and J lost 0 bases; unmatched junction nucleotides: 1. The CDR3 contains 15 residues.

This rearrangement joins TRBV5-8 to TRBJ2-1; D is perhaps TRBD2 (5 bases). The CDR3 runs to 15 residues. Germline CDR1 SGHTS, CDR2 YDEGEE. V gave up 0 bases and J gave up 0 bases, with 7 bases separating them. CDR3 in DNA: TGTGCCAGCAGCTTGGTTGGGAGCTCCTACAATGAGCAGTTCTTC. Translating gives CASSLVGSSYNEQFF.

On this clone itself: Other DNA variants within this sample encode the same CDR3. This rearrangement joins TRBV20-1 to TRBJ2-7, with a weak D call TRBD2 (6 bases). The CDR3 is made up of 11 amino acids. Germline V gene data show CDR1 as DFQATT and CDR2 as SNEGSKA (reference sequence). Trimming left V 3 bases short and J 5 bases short, with 8 bases between. CDR3 protein: CSASSGHEQYF. The CDR3 coding sequence is TGCAGTGCTAGTAGCGGTCACGAGCAGTACTTC.

In its sample, this clone was seen once. The V call is TRBV6-5, the J call TRBJ2-1; 14 bases are a match to TRBD2. This CDR3 has 16 residues. The germline V gene encodes CDR1 MNHEY and CDR2 SVGAGI. V shed 4 bases, J shed 10 bases, and the junction held 9 bases outside the gene matches. The chain's CDR3 is CASSFTGTSGRREQFF. DNA for the CDR3: TGTGCCAGCAGTTTTACCGGGACTAGCGGGAGAAGGGAGCAGTTCTTC.